This T cell receptor beta chain emerged from a study of blood T cell repertoires in COVID-19. In the study overall: Whether acute or convalescent, the COVID-19 samples came from the United States, Italy and Spain.

The table came from immunoSEQ multiplex PCR; TCRdb's copy has only in-frame clones and leaves some out. Here the sample spans 100,000 to 150,000 clones, over 70% being singletons. This CDR3 is 14 amino acids long. Germline CDR1 SGDLS, CDR2 YYNGEE. V dropped 0 bases and J dropped 2 bases, with 5 bases sitting between them. The receptor was isolated from an elderly man with active or convalescent COVID-19. The V call is TRBV9, the J call TRBJ2-2; D remains ambiguous. The sample consisted of peripheral blood. The CDR3 DNA reads as TGTGCCAGCAGCGTAGTGCTAAACACCGGGGAGCTGTTTTTT. It codes for CASSVVLNTGELFF.